This TCR beta chain was sequenced in a study of chemoradiotherapy in HPV16-positive cancers. Turning to this clone: Antigen unknown.

Over chemoradiotherapy, repertoires were sampled more than once. Study results and limitations: Candidate HPV-specific clones and E7-related TCR motifs grew in tumor during treatment. The functional HPV-specific definition rests on just two HPV16-positive patients.

Here immunoSEQ multiplex PCR was the method, and the copy in TCRdb shows in-frame clones only, minus some. The table shows more than 7,500 clones, with around three quarters occurring only once. CDR3 length equals 13 residues. The V and J ends lost 2 bases and 2 bases respectively, with 9 bases between them. Germline V gives CDR1 GTSNPN, CDR2 SVGIG (reference sequence). This clonotype was sampled from a human donor with HPV-associated anogenital cancer. This sequence joins TRBV30 and TRBJ1-1; no reliable D call. The specimen was taken from a patient who underwent chemoradiotherapy. DNA of the CDR3: TGTGCCTGGAGTAGGCGGGGAAACACTGAAGCTTTCTTT. This translates into CAWSRRGNTEAFF.